One and the same sample provided the 10 T cell receptor beta chains below, sequenced in a study of chemoradiotherapy in HPV16-positive cancers. Only in-frame clones appear in the TCRdb table, and some are missing; sequencing was by immunoSEQ multiplex PCR. The sample shows approximately 5,000 clones, around 74% of them seen only once. The material was tumor tissue, obtained from a patient who underwent chemoradiotherapy. Receptor source: a human donor with HPV-associated anogenital cancer.

The V call is TRBV5-6, the J call TRBJ2-1, with a weak D call TRBD1 (6 bases). With 0 bases removed from V and 4 bases from J, the gap between germline ends came to 14 bases. Germline CDR1 and CDR2: SGHDT and YYEEEE. The CDR3 consists of 16 residues. In nucleotides, the CDR3 is TGTGCCAGCAGCTTGGGGGGGCAATGGGTTTACAATGAGCAGTTCTTC. It translates to CASSLGGQWVYNEQFF.

V usage is TRBV18 and J usage is TRBJ1-2; no reliable D call. This CDR3 has 14 residues. Germline V gene lookup returns CDR1 KGHSH and CDR2 LQKENI. Trimming took off 5 bases at V and 4 bases at J, with 14 bases between the two ends. The CDR3 loop reads CASSTTDGSYGYTF. The CDR3 bases are TGTGCCAGCTCAACGACCGACGGAAGCTATGGCTACACCTTC.

This sequence joins TRBV5-1 and TRBJ2-1; unclear D gene. CDR3 length: 12 residues. Germline V lookup: CDR1 SGHRS, CDR2 YFSETQ. V lost 7 bases to trimming and J lost 9 bases, with 14 bases between them. CDR3: CASGDTVGEQFF. The CDR3 nucleotides are TGCGCCAGCGGAGATACGGTTGGTGAGCAGTTCTTC.

The J gene is TRBJ2-7, the V gene TRBV7-2, with 8 positions matching TRBD2. With V trimmed by 6 bases and J by 3 bases, 7 bases remained unmatched. The CDR3 is 14 amino acids. Germline V gene lookup returns CDR1 SGHTA and CDR2 FQGNSA. The CDR3 bases are TGTGCCAGCAGGACGGGAGCGGGAGACTACGAGCAGTACTTC. It translates to CASRTGAGDYEQYF.

The genes are TRBV11-2 and TRBJ1-2; the D is unclear. The V gene lost 2 bases and the J gene lost 6 bases, with 7 bases spanning the gap. Germline V gene sequence: CDR1 SGHAT, CDR2 FQNNGV. The CDR3 is 12 residues long. CDR3 DNA sequence: TGTGCCAGCAGCTTAAGGTCGGATGGCTACACCTTC. Translating gives CASSLRSDGYTF.

The sample holds one count of this clone. The gene calls are TRBV11-2 and TRBJ1-1; tentatively, D is TRBD1 (6 bases). Trimming stripped 0 bases from V and 10 bases from J, with 15 bases between. Germline assignment: CDR1 SGHAT and CDR2 FQNNGV. This CDR3 is 14 amino acids long. The CDR3, as DNA: TGTGCCAGCAGCTTAGATCAGGGGAGTCGCACAGCTTTCTTT. This encodes CASSLDQGSRTAFF.

The V gene is TRBV11-2, the J gene TRBJ2-3; D not resolved. The V gene's germline CDR1 is SGHAT and CDR2 FQNNGV. Trimming removed 1 base from V and 1 base from J, with 12 bases in between. The CDR3 extends over 16 amino acids. CDR3 bases: TGTGCCAGCAGCTTAGTTCTCGCCGGCGGCACAGATACGCAGTATTTT. Translated, it gives CASSLVLAGGTDTQYF.

The chain is built from TRBV5-1 and TRBJ2-1; the D is unclear. V lost 6 bases and J lost 3, with 4 bases in between. The CDR3 consists of 11 residues. The V gene's germline CDR1 is SGHRS and CDR2 YFSETQ. In DNA form, the CDR3 reads TGCGCCAGCAAGATCTACAATGAGCAGTTCTTC. Protein sequence: CASKIYNEQFF.

A few counts support this clone. This chain uses TRBV11-3 with TRBJ2-7, with a weak D call TRBD1 (7 bases). The V end lost 0 bases, the J end lost 2 bases, and 14 bases lay between the germline ends. The CDR3 sequence is 16 residues long. Germline V gene lookup returns CDR1 SGHNT and CDR2 YENEEA. In nucleotides, the CDR3 is TGTGCCAGCAGCTTAGAAGGCGGGACAGCTACCTACGAGCAGTACTTC. Its protein product is CASSLEGGTATYEQYF. Drawing the rest from reference TRBV11-3 and TRBJ2-7, the complete variable domain is EAGVVQSPRYKIIEKKQPVAFWCNPISGHNTLYWYLQNLGQGPELLIRYENEEAVDDSQLPKDRFSAERLKGVDSTLKIQPAELGDSAVYLCASSLEGGTATYEQYFGPGTRLTVT.

This chain links TRBV4-2 with TRBJ2-2, with D uncertain. The germline V gene has CDR1 LGHNA and CDR2 YNFKEQ. The V and J ends lost 0 bases and 3 bases respectively, with 8 bases between them. The CDR3 is 15 amino acids. The CDR3 sequence: CASSQDYSDTGELFF. In DNA form, the CDR3 reads TGTGCCAGCAGCCAAGATTATTCAGACACCGGGGAGCTGTTTTTT.